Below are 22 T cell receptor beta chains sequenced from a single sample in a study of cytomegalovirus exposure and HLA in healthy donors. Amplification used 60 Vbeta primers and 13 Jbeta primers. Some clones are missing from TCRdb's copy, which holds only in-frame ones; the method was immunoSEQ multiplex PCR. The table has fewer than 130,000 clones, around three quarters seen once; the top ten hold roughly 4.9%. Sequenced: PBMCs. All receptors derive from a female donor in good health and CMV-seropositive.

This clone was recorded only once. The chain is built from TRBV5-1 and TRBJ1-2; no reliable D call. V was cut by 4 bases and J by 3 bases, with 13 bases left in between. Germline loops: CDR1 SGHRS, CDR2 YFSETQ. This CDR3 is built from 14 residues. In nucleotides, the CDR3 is TGCGCCAGCAGCCGCCCGAGCGGAGACTATGGCTACACCTTC. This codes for CASSRPSGDYGYTF.

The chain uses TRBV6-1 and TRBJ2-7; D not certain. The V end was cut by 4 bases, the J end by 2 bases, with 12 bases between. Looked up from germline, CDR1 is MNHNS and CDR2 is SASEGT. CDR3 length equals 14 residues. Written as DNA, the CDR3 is TGTGCCAGCAGTGTCATCCGGGTAACCTACGAGCAGTACTTC. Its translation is CASSVIRVTYEQYF.

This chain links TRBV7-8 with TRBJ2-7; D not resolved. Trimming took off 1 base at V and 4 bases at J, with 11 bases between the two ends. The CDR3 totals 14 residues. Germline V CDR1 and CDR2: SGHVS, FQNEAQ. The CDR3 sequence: CASSLGGSGYEQYF. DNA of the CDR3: TGTGCCAGCAGCTTAGGAGGTTCGGGTTACGAGCAGTACTTC. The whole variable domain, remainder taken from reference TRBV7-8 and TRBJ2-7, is GAGVSQSPRYKVAKRGQDVALRCDPISGHVSLFWYQQALGQGPEFLTYFQNEAQLDKSGLPSDRFFAERPEGSVSTLKIQRTQQEDSAVYLCASSLGGSGYEQYFGPGTRLTVT.

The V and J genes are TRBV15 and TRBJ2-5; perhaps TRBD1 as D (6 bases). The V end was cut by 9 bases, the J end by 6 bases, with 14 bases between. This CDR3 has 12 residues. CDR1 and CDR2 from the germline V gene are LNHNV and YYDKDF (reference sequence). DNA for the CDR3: TGTGCCACGGGGGACATTGGGAAGACCCAGTACTTC. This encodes CATGDIGKTQYF. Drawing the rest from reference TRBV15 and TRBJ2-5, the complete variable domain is DAMVIQNPRYQVTQFGKPVTLSCSQTLNHNVMYWYQQKSSQAPKLLFHYYDKDFNNEADTPDNFQSRRPNTSFCFLDIRSPGLGDTAMYLCATGDIGKTQYFGPGTRLLVL.

This chain's CDR3 is CASSLQAGRGEQYF. The CDR3 nucleotides are TGCGCCAGCAGCTTGCAGGCAGGAAGGGGCGAGCAGTACTTC. The rearrangement joins TRBV5-1 to TRBJ2-7, with a tentative D call TRBD1 (5 bases). The CDR3 totals 14 residues. Per the germline V gene, CDR1 is SGHRS and CDR2 is YFSETQ. V dropped 1 base and J dropped 6 bases, with 14 bases sitting between them.

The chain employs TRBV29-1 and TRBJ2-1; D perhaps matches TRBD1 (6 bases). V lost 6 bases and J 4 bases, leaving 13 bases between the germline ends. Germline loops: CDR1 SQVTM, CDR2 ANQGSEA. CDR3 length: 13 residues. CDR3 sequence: CSVSTGWYNEQFF. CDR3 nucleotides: TGCAGCGTATCTACAGGGTGGTACAATGAGCAGTTCTTC.

This chain's CDR3 is CASSPRPGLALNEQFF. CDR3 nucleotide sequence: TGTGCCAGCAGCCCTCGCCCGGGACTAGCGTTAAATGAGCAGTTCTTC. V and J are TRBV4-2 and TRBJ2-1; 10 bases are shared with TRBD2. V was clipped by 4 bases and J by 7 bases; unmatched bases: 10. The CDR3 runs 16 residues. Germline assignment: CDR1 LGHNA and CDR2 YNFKEQ.

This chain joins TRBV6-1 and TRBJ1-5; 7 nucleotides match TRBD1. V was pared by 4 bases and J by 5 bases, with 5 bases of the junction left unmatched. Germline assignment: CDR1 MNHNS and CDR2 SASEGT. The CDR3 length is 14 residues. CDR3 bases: TGTGCCAGCAGTGGGGGACAGAAATATCAGCCCCAGCATTTT. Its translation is CASSGGQKYQPQHF.

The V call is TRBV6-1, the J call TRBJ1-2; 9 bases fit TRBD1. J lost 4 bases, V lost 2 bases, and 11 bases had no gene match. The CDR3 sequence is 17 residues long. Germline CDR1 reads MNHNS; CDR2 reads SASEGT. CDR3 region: CASSESEGQGFSYGYTF. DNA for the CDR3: TGTGCCAGCAGTGAATCGGAGGGACAGGGATTTTCCTATGGCTACACCTTC.

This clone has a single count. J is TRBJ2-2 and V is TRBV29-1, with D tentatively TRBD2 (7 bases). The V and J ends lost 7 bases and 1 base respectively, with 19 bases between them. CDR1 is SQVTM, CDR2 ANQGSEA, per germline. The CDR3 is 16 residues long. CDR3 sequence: CSAGWGGGQNTGELFF. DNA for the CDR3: TGCAGCGCGGGATGGGGGGGCGGGCAGAACACCGGGGAGCTGTTTTTT.

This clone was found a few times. The CDR3 is CASSSLTSSYNSPLHF. CDR3 in DNA: TGTGCCAGCAGCTCACTAACGAGCTCCTATAATTCACCCCTCCACTTT. The rearrangement joins TRBV7-9 to TRBJ1-6; D unresolved. CDR3 length equals 16 residues. Trimming cost V 4 bases and J 0 bases, with 10 bases left between them. Per the germline V gene, CDR1 is SEHNR and CDR2 is FQNEAQ (reference sequence).

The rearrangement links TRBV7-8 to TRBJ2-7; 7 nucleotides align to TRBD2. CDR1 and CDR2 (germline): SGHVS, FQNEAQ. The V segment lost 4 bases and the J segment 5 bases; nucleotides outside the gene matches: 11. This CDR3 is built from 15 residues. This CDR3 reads CASSSRGGRTHEQYF. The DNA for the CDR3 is TGTGCCAGCAGCTCCCGGGGCGGGAGAACGCACGAGCAGTACTTC.

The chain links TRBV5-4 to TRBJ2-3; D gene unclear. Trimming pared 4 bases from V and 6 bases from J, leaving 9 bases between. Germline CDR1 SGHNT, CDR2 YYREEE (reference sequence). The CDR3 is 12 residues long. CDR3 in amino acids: CASSSQADTQYF. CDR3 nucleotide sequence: TGTGCCAGCAGCAGCCAGGCCGATACGCAGTATTTT. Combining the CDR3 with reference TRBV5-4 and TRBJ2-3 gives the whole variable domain ETGVTQSPTHLIKTRGQQVTLRCSSQSGHNTVSWYQQALGQGPQFIFQYYREEENGRGNFPPRFSGLQFPNYSSELNVNALELDDSALYLCASSSQADTQYFGPGTRLTVL.

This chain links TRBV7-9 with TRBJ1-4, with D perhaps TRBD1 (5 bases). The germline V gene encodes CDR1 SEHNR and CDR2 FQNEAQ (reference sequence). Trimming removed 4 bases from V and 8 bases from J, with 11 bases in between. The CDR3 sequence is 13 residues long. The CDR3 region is CASSSTWGEKLFF. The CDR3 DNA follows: TGTGCCAGCAGCTCCACCTGGGGCGAAAAACTGTTTTTT.

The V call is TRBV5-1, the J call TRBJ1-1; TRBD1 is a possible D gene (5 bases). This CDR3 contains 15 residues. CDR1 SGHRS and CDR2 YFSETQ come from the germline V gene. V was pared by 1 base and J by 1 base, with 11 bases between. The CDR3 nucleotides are TGCGCCAGCAGCTTGACGGGACTGCGGAACACTGAAGCTTTCTTT. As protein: CASSLTGLRNTEAFF.

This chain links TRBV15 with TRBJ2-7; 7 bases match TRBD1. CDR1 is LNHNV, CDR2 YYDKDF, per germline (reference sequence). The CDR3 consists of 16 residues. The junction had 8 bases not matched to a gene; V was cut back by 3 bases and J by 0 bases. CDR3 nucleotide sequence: TGTGCCACCAGCAGGGAAAGGACAGGCAGCTCCTACGAGCAGTACTTC. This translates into CATSRERTGSSYEQYF.

CDR3 DNA: TGTGCCAGCAGCTTAAATCTGAACACCGGGGAGCTGTTTTTT. Protein sequence: CASSLNLNTGELFF. The chain couples TRBV7-2 to TRBJ2-2; D gene uncertain. CDR1 is SGHTA and CDR2 is FQGNSA in the germline V gene. V was trimmed by 2 bases and J by 1 base, leaving 5 bases between them. The CDR3 totals 14 residues.

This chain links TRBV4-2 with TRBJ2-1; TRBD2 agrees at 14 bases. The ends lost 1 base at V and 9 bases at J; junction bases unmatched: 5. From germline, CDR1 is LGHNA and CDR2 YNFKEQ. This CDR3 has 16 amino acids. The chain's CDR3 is CASSQAGTSGGGEQFF. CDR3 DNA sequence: TGTGCCAGCAGCCAAGCCGGGACTAGCGGGGGAGGTGAGCAGTTCTTC.

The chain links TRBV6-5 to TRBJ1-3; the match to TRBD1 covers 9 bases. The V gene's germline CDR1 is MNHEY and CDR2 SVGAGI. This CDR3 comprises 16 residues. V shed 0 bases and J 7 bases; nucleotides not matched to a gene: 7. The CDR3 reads CASSYSPGQGGNTIYF. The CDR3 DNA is TGTGCCAGCAGTTACTCCCCGGGACAGGGAGGGAACACCATATATTTT.

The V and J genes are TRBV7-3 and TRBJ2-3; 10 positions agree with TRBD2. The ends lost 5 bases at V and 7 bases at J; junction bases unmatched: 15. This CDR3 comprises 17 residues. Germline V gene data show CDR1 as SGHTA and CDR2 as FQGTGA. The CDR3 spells CASSPGASGGWENTQYF. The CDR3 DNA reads TGTGCCAGCAGCCCAGGGGCTAGCGGGGGATGGGAAAATACGCAGTATTTT.

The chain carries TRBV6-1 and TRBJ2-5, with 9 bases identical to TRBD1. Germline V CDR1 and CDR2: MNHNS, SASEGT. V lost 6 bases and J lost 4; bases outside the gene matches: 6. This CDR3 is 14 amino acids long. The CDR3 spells CASRGGQGRETQYF. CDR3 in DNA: TGTGCCAGCAGAGGGGGACAGGGCAGAGAGACCCAGTACTTC.

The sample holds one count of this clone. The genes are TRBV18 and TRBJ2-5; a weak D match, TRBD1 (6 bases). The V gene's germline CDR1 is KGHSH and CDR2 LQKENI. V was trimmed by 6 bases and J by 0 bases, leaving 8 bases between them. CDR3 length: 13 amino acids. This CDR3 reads CASSGQYQETQYF. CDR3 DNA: TGTGCCAGCTCTGGACAGTACCAAGAGACCCAGTACTTC. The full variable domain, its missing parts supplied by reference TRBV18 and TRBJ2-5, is NAGVMQNPRHLVRRRGQEARLRCSPMKGHSHVYWYRQLPEEGLKFMVYLQKENIIDESGMPKERFSAEFPKEGPSILRIQQVVRGDSAAYFCASSGQYQETQYFGPGTRLLVL.